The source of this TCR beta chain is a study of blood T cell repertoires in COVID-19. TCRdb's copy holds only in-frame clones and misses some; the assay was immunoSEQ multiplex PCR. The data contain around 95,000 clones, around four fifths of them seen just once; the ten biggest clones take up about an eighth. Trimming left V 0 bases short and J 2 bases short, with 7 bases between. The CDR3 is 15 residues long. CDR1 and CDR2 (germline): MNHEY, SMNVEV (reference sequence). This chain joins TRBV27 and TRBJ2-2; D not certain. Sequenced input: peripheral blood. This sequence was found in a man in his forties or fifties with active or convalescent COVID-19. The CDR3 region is CASSLSGGNTGELFF. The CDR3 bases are TGTGCCAGCAGTTTATCCGGCGGAAACACCGGGGAGCTGTTTTTT.